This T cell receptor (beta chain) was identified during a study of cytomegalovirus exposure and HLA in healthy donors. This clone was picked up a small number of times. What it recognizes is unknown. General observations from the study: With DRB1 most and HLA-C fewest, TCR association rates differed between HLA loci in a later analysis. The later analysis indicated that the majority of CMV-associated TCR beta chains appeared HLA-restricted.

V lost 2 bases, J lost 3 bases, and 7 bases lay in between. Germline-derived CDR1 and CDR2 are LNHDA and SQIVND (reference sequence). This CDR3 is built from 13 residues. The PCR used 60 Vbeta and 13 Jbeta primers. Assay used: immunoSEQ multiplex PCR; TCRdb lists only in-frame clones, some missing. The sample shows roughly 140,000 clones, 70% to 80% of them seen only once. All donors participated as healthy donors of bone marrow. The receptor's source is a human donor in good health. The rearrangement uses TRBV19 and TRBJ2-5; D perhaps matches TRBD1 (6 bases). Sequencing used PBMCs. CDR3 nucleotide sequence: TGTGCCAGTAGTATAAACAGGGAAGAGACCCAGTACTTC. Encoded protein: CASSINREETQYF.